Listed below are T cell receptor beta chains from one sample, sequenced in a study of blood T cell repertoires in COVID-19. Measured with immunoSEQ multiplex PCR; TCRdb has only the in-frame clones, and not every one. The data hold some 200,000 clones, with roughly 80% observed a single time. The source material was peripheral blood. Receptors were obtained from a woman aged 65 to 85 with acute or convalescent COVID-19. Both conserved end residues are part of each CDR3. A D gene is named only where the DNA matches it firmly. A clone size is listed for some rows: how often the clone was seen (once, few, many), or a class if it is expanded.

16	.	TRBD1	TRBV10-1	TRBJ1-6	TGCGCCAGCACCTACACAGGGGGCAAAGGTAATTCACCCCTCCACTTT	CASTYTGGKGNSPLHF
15	.	TRBD2	TRBV23-1	TRBJ2-5	TGCGCCAGCAGTCAATCGCGGGGACTAAGAGAGACCCAGTACTTC	CASSQSRGLRETQYF
16	.	.	TRBV5-4	TRBJ2-3	TGTGCCAGCAGCCCCAGACAGCGCTCTAGCACAGATACGCAGTATTTT	CASSPRQRSSTDTQYF
13	.	.	TRBV7-3	TRBJ2-7	TGTGCCAGCAGCTTAGATAGATATTACGAGCAGTACTTC	CASSLDRYYEQYF
15	.	.	TRBV5-1	TRBJ2-1	TGCGCCAGCAGCTTTAACCTAGACTCCTACAATGAGCAGTTCTTC	CASSFNLDSYNEQFF
15	.	.	TRBV6-1	TRBJ2-3	TGTGCCAGCAGTGAATCGTCAGATCGCACAGATACGCAGTATTTT	CASSESSDRTDTQYF
15	.	TRBD2	TRBV18	TRBJ2-3	TGTGCCAGCTCACCACCGGGGCGGGGGGCGGATACGCAGTATTTT	CASSPPGRGADTQYF
13	.	.	TRBV10-3	TRBJ2-5	TGTGCCATCAGTGTCCTTCTCGGGGAGACCCAGTACTTC	CAISVLLGETQYF
14	.	.	TRBV7-8	TRBJ1-4	TGTGCCAGCAGCTCTTCTTCGGGTAACGAAAAACTGTTTTTT	CASSSSSGNEKLFF
14	.	.	TRBV6-1	TRBJ2-1	TGTGCCAGCAGTGAAGTGGCGACAGGCAATGAGCAGTTCTTC	CASSEVATGNEQFF
14	few	.	TRBV10-3	TRBJ2-5	TGTGCCATCAGTGAGTCGAAAGACGGGAAGACCCAGTACTTC	CAISESKDGKTQYF
14	.	TRBD1	TRBV10-3	TRBJ1-4	TGTGCCATACAGGGGACGGGAACTAATGAAAAACTGTTTTTT	CAIQGTGTNEKLFF
15	.	TRBD1	TRBV7-2	TRBJ1-1	TGTGCCAGCAGCTTAACAGGGGGCGCGAACACTGAAGCTTTCTTT	CASSLTGGANTEAFF
14	.	.	TRBV11-1	TRBJ1-6	TGTGCCAGCAGCTCGCATACAGGGAATTCACCCCTCCACTTT	CASSSHTGNSPLHF
13	.	.	TRBV2	TRBJ1-1	TGTGCCAGCAGTTTGTACCGGGACACTGAAGCTTTCTTT	CASSLYRDTEAFF
14	once	.	TRBV9	TRBJ2-3	TGTGCCAGCAGCCCCCGACTGGTGGGAGATACGCAGTATTTT	CASSPRLVGDTQYF
14	.	TRBD2	TRBV11-2	TRBJ2-5	TGTGCCAGCAGCTTGGCTAGCGGGCTAGAGACCCAGTACTTC	CASSLASGLETQYF
13	.	.	TRBV7-9	TRBJ2-3	TGTGCCAGCAGGTGGCGGGATGGGGATACGCAGTATTTT	CASRWRDGDTQYF
14	.	TRBD1	TRBV5-1	TRBJ2-7	TGCGCCAGCAGCTTGTCGGGGGACAGGAACGAGCAGTACTTC	CASSLSGDRNEQYF
15	.	TRBD2	TRBV30	TRBJ2-3	TGTGCCTGGAGTACTAGCGGGGGGCCCGCAGATACGCAGTATTTT	CAWSTSGGPADTQYF
13	.	.	TRBV11-2	TRBJ2-5	TGTGCCAGCAGCTTAACCCCTCGGGAGACCCAGTACTTC	CASSLTPRETQYF
14	.	TRBD2	TRBV10-2	TRBJ2-2	TGCGCCAGCGAGGACGGGGGGGCCGGCGGGGAGCTGTTTTTT	CASEDGGAGGELFF
15	.	.	TRBV4-1	TRBJ1-3	TGCGCCAGCAGCCAAGAAGACTTAGCTGGAAACACCATATATTTT	CASSQEDLAGNTIYF
15	.	.	TRBV19	TRBJ2-2	TGTGCCAGTAGTATAAGCGTCCGGGGCACCGGGGAGCTGTTTTTT	CASSISVRGTGELFF
15	.	TRBD2	TRBV9	TRBJ2-5	TGTGCCAGCAGCGCAACTAGCGGGGGTAAAGAGACCCAGTACTTC	CASSATSGGKETQYF
15	.	.	TRBV27	TRBJ1-6	TGTGCCAGCAGTATAACTGGACAGATTAATTCACCCCTCCACTTT	CASSITGQINSPLHF
15	.	.	TRBV5-4	TRBJ2-2	TGTGCCAGCAGCTTGGGAAGGGGGAACACCGGGGAGCTGTTTTTT	CASSLGRGNTGELFF
15	.	.	TRBV9	TRBJ2-1	TGTGCCAGCAGCCCTCAGGGGAGCTCCTACAATGAGCAGTTCTTC	CASSPQGSSYNEQFF
16	.	.	TRBV3-1/TRBV3-2	TRBJ2-1	TGTGCCAGCAGCCAAGGCGGGACTCCATCCTACAATGAGCAGTTCTTC	CASSQGGTPSYNEQFF
15	.	TRBD1	TRBV5-4	TRBJ1-4	TGTGCCAGCAGCTGGCGGACAGGAGCAGATGAAAAACTGTTTTTT	CASSWRTGADEKLFF
15	.	.	TRBV25-1	TRBJ1-1	TGTGCCAGCAGTGAAGATAAGGGGGTGAACACTGAAGCTTTCTTT	CASSEDKGVNTEAFF
15	.	.	TRBV11-2	TRBJ2-5	TGTGCCAGCAGCTCCTCGACAGCCCTACAAGAGACCCAGTACTTC	CASSSSTALQETQYF
14	.	.	TRBV5-3	TRBJ1-2	TGTGCCAGAAGCTCCCGGGACACTCACTATGGCTACACCTTC	CARSSRDTHYGYTF
15	.	.	TRBV6-5	TRBJ1-2	TGTGCCAGCGGCGGTACGACCGACTCCCCTGGGGGCTACACCTTC	CASGGTTDSPGGYTF
15	.	TRBD1	TRBV5-1	TRBJ2-5	TGCGCCAGCAGCCCGGCGACAGGGAACGCGGAGACCCAGTACTTC	CASSPATGNAETQYF
14	.	TRBD1	TRBV27	TRBJ1-2	TGTGCCAGCAGTCCCCGGACAGGCCTCTATGGCTACACCTTC	CASSPRTGLYGYTF
16	.	TRBD1	TRBV4-2	TRBJ1-2	TGTGCCAGCAGCCAAGATCCGACAGGGGAGGGGTATGGCTACACCTTC	CASSQDPTGEGYGYTF
14	.	.	TRBV6-5	TRBJ2-2	TGTGCCAGCACCCGGACATTTGACACCGGGGAGCTGTTTTTT	CASTRTFDTGELFF
13	.	.	TRBV24-1	TRBJ2-3	TGTGCCACCAGTGATTCCTTAACGGGTGTGCAGTATTTT	CATSDSLTGVQYF
14	.	TRBD1	TRBV25-1	TRBJ1-2	TGTGCCAGCAGTGCGCCGGGACAGGAGTATGGCTACACCTTC	CASSAPGQEYGYTF
15	once	TRBD1	TRBV4-3	TRBJ2-2	TGCGCCAGCAGCCAGCAAGGGGGCGTCACCGGGGAGCTGTTTTTT	CASSQQGGVTGELFF